This T cell receptor beta chain was documented in a study of blood T cell repertoires in COVID-19. The overall study: T cells, B-cell-depleted T cells, or PBMCs supplied cDNA or gDNA.

Authors' processing steps: Nucleated cell counts were estimated from reference gene primer amplification. Assay used: immunoSEQ multiplex PCR; TCRdb lists only in-frame clones, some missing. V and J calls and clone size are given by that table; D and trimming were obtained from the DNA. The sample includes under 350,000 clones, roughly 86% seen only once; the top ten take over 1.5%. Seattle patient enrollment occurred during active infection, with longitudinal follow-up thereafter. The V end was cut by 0 bases, the J end by 10 bases, with 16 bases between. Germline V gene data show CDR1 as MNHEY and CDR2 as SVGAGI. The CDR3 loop spans 16 amino acids.

The rearrangement joins TRBV6-5 to TRBJ1-6, with TRBD1 as a possible D gene (5 bases). The TCR was taken from a woman aged 25 to 39 with COVID-19, enrolled during active disease. The sample taken for sequencing was peripheral blood. CDR3: CASSYSRSWRGSPLHF. Here the CDR3 DNA reads TGTGCCAGCAGTTACTCGAGGAGTTGGCGGGGCTCACCCCTCCACTTT.